The sequence of this TCR beta chain was determined in a study of beta chain features in type 1 diabetes (dated by TCRdb to 2016 to 2018). Background on the whole study: Mean age, gender distribution, total cell number and subset yield did not differ between patients and healthy donors. A total of roughly 98,000,000 sorted cells were examined across all samples, and a strong correlation was observed between cell number per subset and RNA yield. In the study, TCRB repertoires of sorted circulating CD4+ T cell subsets from recently diagnosed type 1 diabetes patients were compared with those of matched healthy donors. Regulatory and stem cell-like memory subsets were obtained from only 8 patients and roughly 8 healthy donors, while naive and central memory subsets were obtained from all 30 or so donors. Study-wide conclusions, independent of this receptor: Because the HLA sub-analyses included only small numbers of individuals, any influence of HLA type on TCRB rearrangement was left unresolved. Patients with type 1 diabetes made fewer insertions and deleted more nucleotides at VDJ recombination sites, implying thymic rearrangement abnormalities. Naive, central memory and regulatory TCRB repertoires appeared to be more alike among patients than among healthy donors. PCR might favor shorter templates, but patient and control samples were amplified and corrected together, so any skew would affect both groups equally. Because cDNA was sequenced instead of genomic DNA, activated cells with high expression could be over-represented, although the groups did not differ in activation or CD3 levels. Type 1 diabetes patients showed a moderate but significant shortening of TCRB CDR3 length in all four CD4+ subsets.

The trim is 0 bases for V and 5 bases for J, with a gap of 8 bases between the germline ends. Spanning cysteine to phenylalanine, the CDR3 consists of 13 amino acids. Of the read, only the CDR3 DNA is kept; its 39 bases are in frame from base 1. Looking up the germline V gene yields CDR1 SGHTS and CDR2 YDEGEE. This clone turned up a few times. The antigen it recognizes is unknown. Base qualities were left out, and no much larger clone turns up one base away. The High Capacity cDNA Reverse Transcription Kit was used to reverse transcribe all of the isolated RNA, meaning that expressed TCRB transcripts were what got sequenced. Naive, central memory and regulatory T cell samples underwent deep immunoSEQ sequencing, averaging about 3.57 million total reads per sample. After sorted cells were lysed in RLT buffer, RNA was extracted with DNase-treated RNeasy Micro or Mini kits, with the choice depending on cell number. To prevent cross-contamination, each cell subset was processed individually, whereas patient and healthy donor samples were processed jointly. TCRB sequences were amplified from cDNA with the immunoSEQ multiplex PCR, producing 87-bp fragments spanning the CDR3 region. Sequencing of the amplicons was performed on the Illumina HiSeq platform. In the paper's pipeline: Synthetic template baselines were used to correct PCR bias computationally, reads within Hamming distance 2 were collapsed, and singletons that could not be merged were discarded. Reads were aligned against IMGT to assign V, D and J genes, CDR3 length and insertions or deletions at six rearrangement sites. Clonotype counts were normalized to sorted cell number within each subset before computing true diversity and Gini coefficients with the tcR R package. Repertoire sharing was quantified using the overlap coefficient calculated on TCRB nucleotide sequences. TCRdb re-hosts the immuneACCESS table, in-frame sequences only. Its copies lack some clones; in the studies checked, an unresolved V gene accounts for under half of them, and the cause for the rest is not known. The V and J calls and the clone size are those of that table, but D and trimming were determined from the DNA. The sample table shows roughly 400,000 clones, and 8% to 10% are seen once. The ten largest clones take up approximately 0.55% of the sample.

Each donor gave one peripheral blood draw, roughly 120 mL on average, collected into heparinised tubes. Naive, central memory, regulatory and stem cell-like memory CD4+ T cells were sorted on a BD FACSAria II using a panel including CD45RO, CCR7, CD25, CD127, CD95 and CD27. Purity was above 95% for every sorted population. PBMCs were isolated right away by Lymphoprep density gradient centrifugation and were stained directly, without culture. Samples were stained and sorted in pairs, with one healthy donor and one patient per experiment, so that batch effects were minimized. Material for sequencing was central memory CD4+ T cells from blood. This receptor was taken from a man aged 30 to 45 with type 1 diabetes. The chain links TRBV5-8 with TRBJ2-5; the D gene lacks a confident call. The CDR3 region: CASSLGRRETQYF. The DNA sequence is TGTGCCAGCAGCTTGGGGCGAAGGGAGACCCAGTACTTC.